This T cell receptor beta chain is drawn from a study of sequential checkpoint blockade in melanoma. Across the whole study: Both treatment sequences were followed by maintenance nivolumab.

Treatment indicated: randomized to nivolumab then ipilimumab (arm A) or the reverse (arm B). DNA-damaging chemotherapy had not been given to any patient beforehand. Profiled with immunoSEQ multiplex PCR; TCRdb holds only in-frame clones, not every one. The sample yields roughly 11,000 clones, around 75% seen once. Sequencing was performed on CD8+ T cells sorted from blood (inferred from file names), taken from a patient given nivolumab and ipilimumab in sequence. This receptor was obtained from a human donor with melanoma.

CDR3 bases: TGTGCCAGCAGCCTCCCCTCGAATGAGCAGTTCTTC. Translation: CASSLPSNEQFF. The V call is TRBV9, the J call TRBJ2-1; D remains unclear. Germline V lookup: CDR1 SGDLS, CDR2 YYNGEE. Trimming removed 4 bases at V and 7 bases at J, with 9 bases between. The CDR3 has 12 residues.